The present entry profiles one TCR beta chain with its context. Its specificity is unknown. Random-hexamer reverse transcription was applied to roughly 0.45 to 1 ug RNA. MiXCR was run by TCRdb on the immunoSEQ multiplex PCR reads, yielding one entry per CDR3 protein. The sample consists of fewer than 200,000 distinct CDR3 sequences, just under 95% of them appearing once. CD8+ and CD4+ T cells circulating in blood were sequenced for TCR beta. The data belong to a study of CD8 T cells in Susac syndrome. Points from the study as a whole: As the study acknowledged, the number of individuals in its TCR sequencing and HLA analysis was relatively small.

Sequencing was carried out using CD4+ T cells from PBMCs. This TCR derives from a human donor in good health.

The CDR3: CAWGLSENIQYF. CDR3 bases: TGTGCCTGGGGCCTCTCAGAAAACATTCAGTACTTC. This chain links TRBV30 with TRBJ2-4; no reliable D call. Deletions cut 5 bases from V and 5 bases from J, with 10 bases between. The CDR3 contains 12 residues. Germline values: CDR1 GTSNPN, CDR2 SVGIG (reference sequence).